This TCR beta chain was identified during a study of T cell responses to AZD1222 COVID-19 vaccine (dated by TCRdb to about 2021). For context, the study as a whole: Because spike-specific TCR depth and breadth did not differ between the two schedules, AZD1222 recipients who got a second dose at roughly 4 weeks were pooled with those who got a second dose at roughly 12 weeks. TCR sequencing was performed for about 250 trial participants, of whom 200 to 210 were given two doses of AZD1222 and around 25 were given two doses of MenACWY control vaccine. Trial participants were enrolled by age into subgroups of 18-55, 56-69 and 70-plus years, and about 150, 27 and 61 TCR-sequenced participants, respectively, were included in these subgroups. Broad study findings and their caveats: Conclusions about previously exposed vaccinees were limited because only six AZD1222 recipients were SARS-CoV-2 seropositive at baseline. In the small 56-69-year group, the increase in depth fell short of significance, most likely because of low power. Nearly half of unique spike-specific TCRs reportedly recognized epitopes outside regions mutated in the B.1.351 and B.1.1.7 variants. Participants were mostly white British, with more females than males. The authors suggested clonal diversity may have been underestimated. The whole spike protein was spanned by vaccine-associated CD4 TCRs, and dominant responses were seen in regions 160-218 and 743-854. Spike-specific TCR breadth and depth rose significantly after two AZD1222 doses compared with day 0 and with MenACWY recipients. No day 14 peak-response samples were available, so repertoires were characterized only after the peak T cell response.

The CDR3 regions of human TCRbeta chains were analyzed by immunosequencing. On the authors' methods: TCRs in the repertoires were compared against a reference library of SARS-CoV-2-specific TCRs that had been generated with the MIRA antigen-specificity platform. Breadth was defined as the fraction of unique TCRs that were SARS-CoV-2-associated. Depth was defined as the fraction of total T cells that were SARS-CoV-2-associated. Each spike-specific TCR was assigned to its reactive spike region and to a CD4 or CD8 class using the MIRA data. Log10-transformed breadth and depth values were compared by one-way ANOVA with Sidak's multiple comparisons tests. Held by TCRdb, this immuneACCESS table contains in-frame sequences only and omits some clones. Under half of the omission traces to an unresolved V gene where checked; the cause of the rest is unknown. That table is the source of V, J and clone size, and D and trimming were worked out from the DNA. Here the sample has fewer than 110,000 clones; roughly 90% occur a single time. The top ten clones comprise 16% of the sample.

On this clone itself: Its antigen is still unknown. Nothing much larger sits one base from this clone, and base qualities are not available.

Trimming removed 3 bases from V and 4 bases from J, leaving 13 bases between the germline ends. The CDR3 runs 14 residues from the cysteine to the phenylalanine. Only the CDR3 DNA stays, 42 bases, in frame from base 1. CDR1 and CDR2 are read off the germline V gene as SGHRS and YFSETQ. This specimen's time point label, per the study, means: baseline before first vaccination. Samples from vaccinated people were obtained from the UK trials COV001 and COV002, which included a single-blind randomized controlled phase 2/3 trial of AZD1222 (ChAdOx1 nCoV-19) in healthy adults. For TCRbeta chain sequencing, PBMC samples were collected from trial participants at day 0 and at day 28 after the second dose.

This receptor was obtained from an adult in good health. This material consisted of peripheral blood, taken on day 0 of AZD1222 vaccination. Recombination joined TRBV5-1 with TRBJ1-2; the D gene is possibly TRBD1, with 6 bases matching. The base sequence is TGCGCCAGCAGCTCAGGGGCGGTAGGCTATGGCTACACCTTC. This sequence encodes CASSSGAVGYGYTF.